The 26 T cell receptor beta chains below were found in one sample sequenced in a study of T cell repertoires and HLA-DP antigens. TCRdb's table, derived via immunoSEQ multiplex PCR, lists solely in-frame clones and lacks some. The table records about 89,000 clones, roughly nine tenths of them present only once. These receptors lack a known antigen. The sample comprised CD4+ T cells from PBMCs. The receptors come from a man in his fifties in good health and CMV-seronegative.

A single count supports this clone. The genes are TRBV5-4 and TRBJ2-1, with 7 bases that match TRBD2. CDR1 is SGHNT and CDR2 is YYREEE in the germline V gene (reference sequence). The trim removed 1 base at V and 10 bases at J, leaving 5 bases unmatched. CDR3 length: 13 amino acids. As DNA, the CDR3 is TGTGCCAGCAGCTTGCCGAGACTAGCCGAGCAGTTCTTC. Its protein product is CASSLPRLAEQFF.

The chain recombines TRBV29-1 with TRBJ2-5; D is undetermined. The CDR3 loop spans 12 amino acids. V was cut by 7 bases and J by 11 bases, with 20 bases left in between. Germline CDR1 reads SQVTM; CDR2 reads ANQGSEA. CDR3 in amino acids: CSGGSAVGEQYF. Here the CDR3 DNA reads TGCAGCGGGGGAAGTGCCGTTGGAGAGCAGTACTTC.

The chain links TRBV4-3 to TRBJ2-1; 8 bases align to TRBD2. With 0 bases clipped from V and 3 bases from J, the junction kept 7 bases outside the gene matches. The length of the CDR3 is 17 residues. Looked up from germline, CDR1 is LGHNA and CDR2 is YSLEER. CDR3 loop: CASSQDGRGPIYNEQFF. CDR3 coding DNA: TGCGCCAGCAGCCAAGACGGGAGGGGTCCGATCTACAATGAGCAGTTCTTC.

This rearrangement joins TRBV11-2 to TRBJ2-7; tentative D call: TRBD2 (5 bases). V was trimmed by 1 base and J by 5 bases, leaving 12 bases between them. CDR1 and CDR2 from the germline V gene are SGHAT and FQNNGV. This CDR3 spans 14 amino acids. The CDR3 loop reads CASSLGLASDEQYF. CDR3 nucleotides: TGTGCCAGCAGCTTAGGGCTAGCCAGCGACGAGCAGTACTTC.

The rearrangement links TRBV5-4 to TRBJ1-6; TRBD1 matches at 8 bases. The CDR3 consists of 13 residues. J lost 8 bases, V lost 4 bases, and 2 bases had no gene match. Per the germline V gene, CDR1 is SGHNT and CDR2 is YYREEE (reference sequence). Written as DNA, the CDR3 is TGTGCCAGCAGCCTACAGGGGGATTCACCCCTCCACTTT. Its translation is CASSLQGDSPLHF.

A remark on this clone: A read error may account for a junction end that differs from germline. This chain connects TRBV6-5 to TRBJ2-1; perhaps TRBD1 as D (6 bases). Germline-derived CDR1 and CDR2 are MNHEY and SVGAGI. The CDR3 has 11 amino acids. Here the CDR3 reads CASSNRDITIF. The CDR3 nucleotides are TGTGCCAGCAGTAACCGGGACATTACGATCTTC.

The rearrangement joins TRBV18 to TRBJ1-1; D unresolved. The V gene's germline CDR1 is KGHSH and CDR2 LQKENI. This CDR3 is built from 15 residues. Trimming took 1 base from V and 4 from J, leaving 13 bases between them. CDR3 region: CASSPRVLTGTEAFF. CDR3 DNA: TGTGCCAGCTCACCACGGGTTCTCACGGGCACTGAAGCTTTCTTT.

The V call is TRBV7-2, the J call TRBJ1-6; TRBD1 might be the D (5 bases). CDR1 is SGHTA and CDR2 is FQGNSA in the germline V gene. V was shortened by 4 bases and J by 2 bases, with 15 bases between the two germline ends. The CDR3 length is 17 residues. CDR3 bases: TGTGCCAGCAGCTCGCGGGGCGGAAGCGCCTATAATTCACCCCTCCACTTT. Translating it yields CASSSRGGSAYNSPLHF.

The chain has TRBV7-8 and TRBJ2-2; 8 bases line up with TRBD2. Germline CDR1 is SGHVS and CDR2 is FQNEAQ. V shed 4 bases and J 2 bases; nucleotides not matched to a gene: 3. The CDR3 runs to 15 residues. For the CDR3, the DNA is TGTGCCAGCAGCTCAGGGACTAGAAACACCGGGGAGCTGTTTTTT. Translating gives CASSSGTRNTGELFF.

The gene calls are TRBV5-1 and TRBJ1-4, with 7 bases aligning to TRBD1. This CDR3 is built from 15 residues. V was clipped by 2 bases and J by 6 bases; unmatched bases: 7. The germline gives CDR1 SGHRS, CDR2 YFSETQ. The CDR3 here is CASSFAGGRDEKLFF. The CDR3 nucleotides are TGCGCCAGCAGCTTCGCAGGGGGGCGTGATGAAAAACTGTTTTTT. Full variable domain (rest looked up from reference TRBV5-1 and TRBJ1-4): KAGVTQTPRYLIKTRGQQVTLSCSPISGHRSVSWYQQTPGQGLQFLFEYFSETQRNKGNFPGRFSGRQFSNSRSEMNVSTLELGDSALYLCASSFAGGRDEKLFFGSGTQLSVL.

This chain uses TRBV14 with TRBJ1-6; 7 bases align to TRBD1. Trimming at V came to 0 bases and at J to 4 bases, leaving 3 bases not matched to a gene. The CDR3 has 16 residues. CDR1 SGHDN and CDR2 FVKESK come from the germline V gene. In DNA form, the CDR3 reads TGTGCCAGCAGCCAAGATGGGGACAGTTATAATTCACCCCTCCACTTT. This gives the protein CASSQDGDSYNSPLHF.

The V and J genes are TRBV7-8 and TRBJ1-3; D not certain. The V end was cut by 5 bases, the J end by 0 bases, with 8 bases between. Per germline, CDR1 SGHVS and CDR2 FQNEAQ. The CDR3 is made up of 14 amino acids. CDR3 nucleotide sequence: TGTGCCAGCAGCATGCCAAGCTCTGGAAACACCATATATTTT. Its protein is CASSMPSSGNTIYF.

This chain's CDR3 is CASATGYGYNEQFF. The CDR3 DNA sequence: TGTGCCAGCGCGACAGGGTATGGGTACAATGAGCAGTTCTTC. The V gene is TRBV18, the J gene TRBJ2-1, with 7 bases lining up with TRBD1. Per the germline V gene, CDR1 is KGHSH and CDR2 is LQKENI. This CDR3 spans 14 amino acids. V shed 8 bases and J 4 bases; nucleotides not matched to a gene: 8.

The chain recombines TRBV5-1 with TRBJ1-2; 9 positions agree with TRBD1. Germline V gene data show CDR1 as SGHRS and CDR2 as YFSETQ. J was trimmed by 7 bases and V by 6 bases; bases with no gene match: 10. The CDR3 runs to 14 residues. The CDR3 loop is CASTLDRGESGYTF. Here the CDR3 DNA reads TGCGCCAGCACCTTAGACAGGGGGGAGAGTGGCTACACCTTC.

The chain links TRBV7-8 to TRBJ2-5; no clear D. From germline, CDR1 is SGHVS and CDR2 FQNEAQ. The ends were cut back, 5 bases at V and 3 bases at J, with 10 bases in the middle. The CDR3 covers 13 residues. Here the CDR3 DNA reads TGTGCCAGCAGCGCCGCTGCCAAAGAGACCCAGTACTTC. Residues: CASSAAAKETQYF. Full variable domain (remainder filled in from reference TRBV7-8 and TRBJ2-5): GAGVSQSPRYKVAKRGQDVALRCDPISGHVSLFWYQQALGQGPEFLTYFQNEAQLDKSGLPSDRFFAERPEGSVSTLKIQRTQQEDSAVYLCASSAAAKETQYFGPGTRLLVL.

The gene calls are TRBV6-6 and TRBJ2-7; no reliable D call. Germline V gives CDR1 MNHNY, CDR2 SVGAGI (reference sequence). V was shortened by 6 bases and J by 5 bases, with 14 bases between the two germline ends. This CDR3 region has 13 residues. The CDR3 loop reads CASSLGQNDEQYF. DNA of the CDR3: TGTGCCAGCAGCCTAGGCCAAAACGACGAGCAGTACTTC.

The gene calls are TRBV6-6 and TRBJ2-5, with TRBD1 as a possible D gene (6 bases). CDR3 length equals 13 residues. V lost 7 bases and J lost 3, with 12 bases in between. Germline V lookup: CDR1 MNHNY, CDR2 SVGAGI (reference sequence). Here the CDR3 DNA reads TGTGCCAGCAAAATCACAGGGAAAGAGACCCAGTACTTC. Translating it yields CASKITGKETQYF.

This chain links TRBV28 with TRBJ1-1; D may be TRBD1 (5 bases). The CDR3 is 14 residues long. In germline, CDR1 is MDHEN, CDR2 SYDVKM. V gave up 3 bases and J gave up 4 bases, with 12 bases separating them. CDR3 sequence (DNA): TGTGCCAGCAGTTTGGAGGGGCCTCTCACTGAAGCTTTCTTT. It is translated as CASSLEGPLTEAFF.

This chain links TRBV29-1 with TRBJ1-1; 10 nucleotides match TRBD1. Trimming cost V 6 bases and J 5 bases; bases outside gene matches: 3. Germline values: CDR1 SQVTM, CDR2 ANQGSEA. The CDR3 contains 12 residues. The CDR3 DNA reads TGCAGCGTAAGGACAGGGGGGACTGAAGCTTTCTTT. Translating it yields CSVRTGGTEAFF. Full variable domain (outside the CDR3, taken from reference TRBV29-1 and TRBJ1-1): SAVISQKPSRDICQRGTSLTIQCQVDSQVTMMFWYRQQPGQSLTLIATANQGSEATYESGFVIDKFPISRPNLTFSTLTVSNMSPEDSSIYLCSVRTGGTEAFFGQGTRLTVV.

This clone showed up just a few times. The J gene is TRBJ2-1, the V gene TRBV6-5; TRBD1 matches 12 bases. Germline V gene sequence: CDR1 MNHEY, CDR2 SVGAGI. After removal of 5 bases from V and 4 bases from J, the junction contained 3 bases not matched to a gene. CDR3 length: 15 residues. The CDR3 region is CASSRDRGLYNEQFF. The CDR3, as DNA: TGTGCCAGCAGTAGGGACAGGGGGCTTTACAATGAGCAGTTCTTC.

The chain couples TRBV7-8 to TRBJ2-7; 9 bases agree with TRBD1. V was clipped by 3 bases and J by 3 bases; unmatched bases: 9. This CDR3 contains 16 residues. Germline-derived CDR1 and CDR2 are SGHVS and FQNEAQ. In DNA, the CDR3 is TGTGCCAGCAGCTTCGTAGCCGGGACAGGGAACTACGAGCAGTACTTC. Translation gives CASSFVAGTGNYEQYF.

The chain has TRBV29-1 and TRBJ2-5, with D maybe TRBD2 (6 bases). Trimming removed 5 bases at V and 5 bases at J, with 12 bases between. The length of the CDR3 is 12 residues. CDR1 is SQVTM, CDR2 ANQGSEA, per germline. CDR3 in DNA: TGCAGCGTTCGGGGGAGCGGTGAGACCCAGTACTTC. Translation: CSVRGSGETQYF.

The genes are TRBV28 and TRBJ1-5; TRBD1 agrees at 7 bases. The CDR3 consists of 15 residues. Germline CDR1 reads MDHEN; CDR2 reads SYDVKM. The junction had 10 bases not matched to a gene; V was cut back by 4 bases and J by 7 bases. CDR3 protein: CASSSSDRDGQPQHF. CDR3 sequence (DNA): TGTGCCAGCAGTTCTTCTGACAGGGACGGCCAGCCCCAGCATTTT.

The chain couples TRBV6-6 to TRBJ1-5; 9 bases align to TRBD1. Germline V lookup: CDR1 MNHNY, CDR2 SVGAGI (reference sequence). J gave up 6 bases and V 6 bases, and 3 bases lay outside the gene matches. The CDR3 is 13 residues long. Here the CDR3 DNA reads TGTGCCAGCAGGGTGACAGGGGGTCAGCCCCAGCATTTT. Translation gives CASRVTGGQPQHF.

The chain is built from TRBV19 and TRBJ2-7; no firm D call. Per the germline V gene, CDR1 is LNHDA and CDR2 is SQIVND (reference sequence). V was clipped by 5 bases and J by 2 bases, with 13 bases between them. The CDR3 runs to 14 residues. For the CDR3, the DNA is TGTGCCAGTAGTCAGGACCACAGAACCTACGAGCAGTACTTC. Protein sequence: CASSQDHRTYEQYF.

The chain recombines TRBV19 with TRBJ2-2; D is undetermined. This CDR3 has 13 amino acids. The germline CDR1 and CDR2 sequences are LNHDA and SQIVND (reference sequence). With 6 bases removed from V and 4 bases from J, the gap between germline ends came to 9 bases. The CDR3 here is CASSLLTTGELFF. For the CDR3, the DNA is TGTGCCAGTAGCCTACTTACCACCGGGGAGCTGTTTTTT.